The clone carrying this T cell receptor beta chain was detected a few times. This CDR3 has 14 amino acids. Trimming removed 5 bases at V and 1 base at J, with 10 bases between. CDR1 is SGHTA, CDR2 FQGNSA, per germline. These data are taken from a study of early T cells in non-severe SARS-CoV-2 infection. One entry per CDR3 protein results from TCRdb running MiXCR on the 5' RACE reads. This table holds 69,000 or so distinct CDR3 sequences, under 9.5% found once. Material for sequencing was whole blood. The chain links TRBV7-2 to TRBJ2-3; D unclear. The TCR comes from an adult who was a healthcare worker with PCR-confirmed SARS-CoV-2 infection or an uninfected control (not recorded which). Here the CDR3 reads CASSLGPGTDTQYF. The CDR3 DNA reads as TGTGCCAGCAGCCTTGGACCAGGCACAGATACGCAGTATTTT. The full variable domain, in which reference TRBV7-2 and TRBJ2-3 provide the parts outside the CDR3, is GAGVSQSPSNKVTEKGKDVELRCDPISGHTALYWYRQSLGQGLEFLIYFQGNSAPDKSGLPSDRFSAERTGGSVSTLTIQRTQQEDSAVYLCASSLGPGTDTQYFGPGTRLTVL.